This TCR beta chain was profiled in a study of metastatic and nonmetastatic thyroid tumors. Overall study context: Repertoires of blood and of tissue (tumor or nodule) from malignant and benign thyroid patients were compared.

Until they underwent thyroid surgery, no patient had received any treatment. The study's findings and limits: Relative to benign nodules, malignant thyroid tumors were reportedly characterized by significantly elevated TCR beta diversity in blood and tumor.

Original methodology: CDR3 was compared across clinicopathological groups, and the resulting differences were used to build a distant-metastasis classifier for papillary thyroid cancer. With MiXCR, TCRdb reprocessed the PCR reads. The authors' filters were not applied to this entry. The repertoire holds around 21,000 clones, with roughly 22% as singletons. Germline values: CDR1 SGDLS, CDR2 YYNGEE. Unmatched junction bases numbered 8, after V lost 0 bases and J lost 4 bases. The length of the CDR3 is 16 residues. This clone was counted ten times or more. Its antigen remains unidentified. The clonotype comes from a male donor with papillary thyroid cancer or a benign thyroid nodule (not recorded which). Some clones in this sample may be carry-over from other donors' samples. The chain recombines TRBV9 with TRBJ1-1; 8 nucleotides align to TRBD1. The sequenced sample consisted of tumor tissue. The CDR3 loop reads CASSVDGQGRITEAFF. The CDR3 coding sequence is TGTGCCAGCAGCGTAGACGGACAGGGAAGGATCACTGAAGCTTTCTTT.